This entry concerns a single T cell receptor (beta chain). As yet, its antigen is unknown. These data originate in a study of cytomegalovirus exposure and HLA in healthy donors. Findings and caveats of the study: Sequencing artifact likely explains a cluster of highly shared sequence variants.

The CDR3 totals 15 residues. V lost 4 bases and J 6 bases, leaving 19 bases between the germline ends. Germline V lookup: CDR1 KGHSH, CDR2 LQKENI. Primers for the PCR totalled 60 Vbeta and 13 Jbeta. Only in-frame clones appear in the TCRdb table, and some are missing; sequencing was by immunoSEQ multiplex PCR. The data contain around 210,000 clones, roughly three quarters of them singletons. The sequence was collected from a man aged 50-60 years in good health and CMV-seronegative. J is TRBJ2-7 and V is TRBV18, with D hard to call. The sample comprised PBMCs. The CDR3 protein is CASSLNTIPWSEQYF. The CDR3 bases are TGTGCCAGCTCACTAAACACTATACCTTGGAGCGAGCAGTACTTC.